The text below deals with one T cell receptor beta chain. The treatment: oral pan-JAK inhibitor, 5-10 mg twice daily. Separation by sorting yielded CD4+ and CD8+ T cells from PBMCs. cDNA prepared by RNA extraction and subsequent reverse transcription served as the template for sequencing. Assay: immunoSEQ multiplex PCR; the TCRdb copy retains only in-frame clones and omits some. The table has about 180,000 clones, 53% seen once. The data belong to a study of CD8+ T cells in alopecia areata. Germline V CDR1 and CDR2: LGHNA, YSLEER. The J segment lost 4 bases and the V segment lost 4 bases, leaving 13 bases of the junction unmatched. CDR3 size: 17 residues.

The V and J genes are TRBV4-3 and TRBJ1-1; the match to TRBD1 covers 9 bases. The sequence was collected from a human donor with alopecia areata. This material consisted of CD8+ T cells sorted from blood, taken at week 24, from a patient treated with tofacitinib. The CDR3 DNA is TGCGCCAGCAGCCCCTCGACAGGGGGTATTCGTGGCACTGAAGCTTTCTTT. Translation gives CASSPSTGGIRGTEAFF.